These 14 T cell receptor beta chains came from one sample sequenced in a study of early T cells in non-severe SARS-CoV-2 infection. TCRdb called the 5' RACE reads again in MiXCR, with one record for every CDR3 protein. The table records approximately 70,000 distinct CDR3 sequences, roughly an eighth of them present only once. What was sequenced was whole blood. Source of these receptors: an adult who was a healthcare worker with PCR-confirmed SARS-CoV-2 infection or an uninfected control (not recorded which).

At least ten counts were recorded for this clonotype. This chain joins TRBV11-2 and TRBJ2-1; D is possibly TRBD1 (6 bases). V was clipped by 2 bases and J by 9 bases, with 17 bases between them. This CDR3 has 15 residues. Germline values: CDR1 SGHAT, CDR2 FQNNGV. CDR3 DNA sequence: TGTGCCAGCAGCTTATCTGGCAGGGGCTTAGGTGAGCAGTTCTTC. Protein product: CASSLSGRGLGEQFF.

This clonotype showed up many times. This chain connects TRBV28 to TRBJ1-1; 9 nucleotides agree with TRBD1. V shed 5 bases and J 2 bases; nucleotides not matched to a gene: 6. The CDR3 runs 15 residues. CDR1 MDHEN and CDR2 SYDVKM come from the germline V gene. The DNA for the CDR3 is TGTGCCAGCAGTCGACACAGGGGGCTCAACACTGAAGCTTTCTTT. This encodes CASSRHRGLNTEAFF. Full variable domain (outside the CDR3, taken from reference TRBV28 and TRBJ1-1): DVKVTQSSRYLVKRTGEKVFLECVQDMDHENMFWYRQDPGLGLRLIYFSYDVKMKEKGDIPEGYSVSREKKERFSLILESASTNQTSMYLCASSRHRGLNTEAFFGQGTRLTVV.

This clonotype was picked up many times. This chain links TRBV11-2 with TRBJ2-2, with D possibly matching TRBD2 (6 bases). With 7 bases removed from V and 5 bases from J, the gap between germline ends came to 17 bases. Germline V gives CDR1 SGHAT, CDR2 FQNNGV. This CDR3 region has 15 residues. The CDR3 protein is CASNIVAVRTGELFF. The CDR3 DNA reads TGTGCCAGCAACATTGTAGCGGTTAGAACCGGGGAGCTGTTTTTT. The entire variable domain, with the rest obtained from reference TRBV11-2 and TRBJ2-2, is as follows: EAGVAQSPRYKIIEKRQSVAFWCNPISGHATLYWYQQILGQGPKLLIQFQNNGVVDDSQLPKDRFSAERLKGVDSTLKIQPAKLEDSAVYLCASNIVAVRTGELFFGEGSRLTVL.

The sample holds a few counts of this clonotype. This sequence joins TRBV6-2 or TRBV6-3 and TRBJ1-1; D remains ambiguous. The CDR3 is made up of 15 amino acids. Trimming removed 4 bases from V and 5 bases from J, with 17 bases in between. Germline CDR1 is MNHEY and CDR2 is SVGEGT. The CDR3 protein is CASSSLRVSRTEAFF. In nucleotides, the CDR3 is TGTGCCAGCAGTTCCCTCCGGGTCTCACGGACTGAAGCTTTCTTT.

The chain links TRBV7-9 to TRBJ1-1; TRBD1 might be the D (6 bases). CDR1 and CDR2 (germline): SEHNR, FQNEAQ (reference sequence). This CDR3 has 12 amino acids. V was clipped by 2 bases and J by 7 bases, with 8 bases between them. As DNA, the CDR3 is TGTGCCAGCAGCTTACAGGGGAATGAAGCTTTCTTT. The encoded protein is CASSLQGNEAFF.

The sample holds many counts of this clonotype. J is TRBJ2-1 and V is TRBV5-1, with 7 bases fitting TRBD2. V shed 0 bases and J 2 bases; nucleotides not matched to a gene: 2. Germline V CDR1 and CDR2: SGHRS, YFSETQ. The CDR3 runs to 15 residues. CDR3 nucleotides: TGCGCCAGCAGCTTGGGGGCGGGGGCCTACAATGAGCAGTTCTTC. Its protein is CASSLGAGAYNEQFF.

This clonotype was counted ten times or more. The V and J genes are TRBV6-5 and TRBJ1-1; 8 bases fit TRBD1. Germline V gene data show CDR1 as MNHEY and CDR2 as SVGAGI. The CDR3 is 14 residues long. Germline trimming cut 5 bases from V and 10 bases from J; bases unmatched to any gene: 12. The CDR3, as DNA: TGTGCCAGCAGTCCTCAGGGACAGGATTATCGAGCTTTCTTT. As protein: CASSPQGQDYRAFF.

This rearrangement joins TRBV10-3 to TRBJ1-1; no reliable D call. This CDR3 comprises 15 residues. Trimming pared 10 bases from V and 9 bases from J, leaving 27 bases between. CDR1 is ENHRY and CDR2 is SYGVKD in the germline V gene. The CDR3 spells CANVEGLNLLTQAFF. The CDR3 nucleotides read TGTGCCAACGTTGAGGGCCTGAATTTACTTACCCAAGCTTTCTTT.

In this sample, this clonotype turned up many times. The CDR3: CASNGGGVEQYF. The CDR3 nucleotides are TGTGCCAGCAACGGAGGGGGGGTCGAGCAGTACTTC. This chain links TRBV28 with TRBJ2-7, with D perhaps TRBD2 (7 bases). CDR1 and CDR2 from the germline V gene are MDHEN and SYDVKM. V shed 7 bases and J shed 6 bases, with 13 bases lying between them. This CDR3 is built from 12 residues.

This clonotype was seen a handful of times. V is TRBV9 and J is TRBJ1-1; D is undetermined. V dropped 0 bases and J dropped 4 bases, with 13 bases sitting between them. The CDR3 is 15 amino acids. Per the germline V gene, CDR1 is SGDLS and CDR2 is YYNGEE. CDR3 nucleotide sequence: TGTGCCAGCAGCGTAGAGGAGGGCGCGGGCACTGAAGCTTTCTTT. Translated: CASSVEEGAGTEAFF.

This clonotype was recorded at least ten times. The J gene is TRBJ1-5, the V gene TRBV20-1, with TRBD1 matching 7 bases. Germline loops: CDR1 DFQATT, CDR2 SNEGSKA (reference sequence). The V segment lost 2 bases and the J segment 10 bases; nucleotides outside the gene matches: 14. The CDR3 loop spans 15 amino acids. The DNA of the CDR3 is TGCAGTGCTAGAAGCAGGGCAGGGGGGGTACAACCCCAGCATTTT. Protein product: CSARSRAGGVQPQHF.

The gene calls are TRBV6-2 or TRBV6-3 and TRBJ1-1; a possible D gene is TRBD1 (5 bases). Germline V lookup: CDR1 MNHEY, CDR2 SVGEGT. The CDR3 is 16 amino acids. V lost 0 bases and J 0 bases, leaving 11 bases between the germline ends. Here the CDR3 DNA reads TGTGCCAGCAGTTACTCTGGGGGACGGATGAACACTGAAGCTTTCTTT. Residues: CASSYSGGRMNTEAFF.

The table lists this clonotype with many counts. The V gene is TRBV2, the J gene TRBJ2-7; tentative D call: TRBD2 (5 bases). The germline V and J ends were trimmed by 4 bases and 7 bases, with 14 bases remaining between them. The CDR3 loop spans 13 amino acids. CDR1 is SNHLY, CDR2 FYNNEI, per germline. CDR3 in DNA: TGTGCCAGCAGTGCCGAAACGGCGGGTGAGCAGTACTTC. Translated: CASSAETAGEQYF.

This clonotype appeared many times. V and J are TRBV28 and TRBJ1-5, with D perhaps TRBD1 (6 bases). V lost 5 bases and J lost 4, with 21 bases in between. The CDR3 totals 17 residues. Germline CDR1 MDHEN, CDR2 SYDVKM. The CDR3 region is CASSPRDIRRKNQPQHF. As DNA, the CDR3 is TGTGCCAGCAGTCCCCGGGACATCCGAAGGAAAAATCAGCCCCAGCATTTT.